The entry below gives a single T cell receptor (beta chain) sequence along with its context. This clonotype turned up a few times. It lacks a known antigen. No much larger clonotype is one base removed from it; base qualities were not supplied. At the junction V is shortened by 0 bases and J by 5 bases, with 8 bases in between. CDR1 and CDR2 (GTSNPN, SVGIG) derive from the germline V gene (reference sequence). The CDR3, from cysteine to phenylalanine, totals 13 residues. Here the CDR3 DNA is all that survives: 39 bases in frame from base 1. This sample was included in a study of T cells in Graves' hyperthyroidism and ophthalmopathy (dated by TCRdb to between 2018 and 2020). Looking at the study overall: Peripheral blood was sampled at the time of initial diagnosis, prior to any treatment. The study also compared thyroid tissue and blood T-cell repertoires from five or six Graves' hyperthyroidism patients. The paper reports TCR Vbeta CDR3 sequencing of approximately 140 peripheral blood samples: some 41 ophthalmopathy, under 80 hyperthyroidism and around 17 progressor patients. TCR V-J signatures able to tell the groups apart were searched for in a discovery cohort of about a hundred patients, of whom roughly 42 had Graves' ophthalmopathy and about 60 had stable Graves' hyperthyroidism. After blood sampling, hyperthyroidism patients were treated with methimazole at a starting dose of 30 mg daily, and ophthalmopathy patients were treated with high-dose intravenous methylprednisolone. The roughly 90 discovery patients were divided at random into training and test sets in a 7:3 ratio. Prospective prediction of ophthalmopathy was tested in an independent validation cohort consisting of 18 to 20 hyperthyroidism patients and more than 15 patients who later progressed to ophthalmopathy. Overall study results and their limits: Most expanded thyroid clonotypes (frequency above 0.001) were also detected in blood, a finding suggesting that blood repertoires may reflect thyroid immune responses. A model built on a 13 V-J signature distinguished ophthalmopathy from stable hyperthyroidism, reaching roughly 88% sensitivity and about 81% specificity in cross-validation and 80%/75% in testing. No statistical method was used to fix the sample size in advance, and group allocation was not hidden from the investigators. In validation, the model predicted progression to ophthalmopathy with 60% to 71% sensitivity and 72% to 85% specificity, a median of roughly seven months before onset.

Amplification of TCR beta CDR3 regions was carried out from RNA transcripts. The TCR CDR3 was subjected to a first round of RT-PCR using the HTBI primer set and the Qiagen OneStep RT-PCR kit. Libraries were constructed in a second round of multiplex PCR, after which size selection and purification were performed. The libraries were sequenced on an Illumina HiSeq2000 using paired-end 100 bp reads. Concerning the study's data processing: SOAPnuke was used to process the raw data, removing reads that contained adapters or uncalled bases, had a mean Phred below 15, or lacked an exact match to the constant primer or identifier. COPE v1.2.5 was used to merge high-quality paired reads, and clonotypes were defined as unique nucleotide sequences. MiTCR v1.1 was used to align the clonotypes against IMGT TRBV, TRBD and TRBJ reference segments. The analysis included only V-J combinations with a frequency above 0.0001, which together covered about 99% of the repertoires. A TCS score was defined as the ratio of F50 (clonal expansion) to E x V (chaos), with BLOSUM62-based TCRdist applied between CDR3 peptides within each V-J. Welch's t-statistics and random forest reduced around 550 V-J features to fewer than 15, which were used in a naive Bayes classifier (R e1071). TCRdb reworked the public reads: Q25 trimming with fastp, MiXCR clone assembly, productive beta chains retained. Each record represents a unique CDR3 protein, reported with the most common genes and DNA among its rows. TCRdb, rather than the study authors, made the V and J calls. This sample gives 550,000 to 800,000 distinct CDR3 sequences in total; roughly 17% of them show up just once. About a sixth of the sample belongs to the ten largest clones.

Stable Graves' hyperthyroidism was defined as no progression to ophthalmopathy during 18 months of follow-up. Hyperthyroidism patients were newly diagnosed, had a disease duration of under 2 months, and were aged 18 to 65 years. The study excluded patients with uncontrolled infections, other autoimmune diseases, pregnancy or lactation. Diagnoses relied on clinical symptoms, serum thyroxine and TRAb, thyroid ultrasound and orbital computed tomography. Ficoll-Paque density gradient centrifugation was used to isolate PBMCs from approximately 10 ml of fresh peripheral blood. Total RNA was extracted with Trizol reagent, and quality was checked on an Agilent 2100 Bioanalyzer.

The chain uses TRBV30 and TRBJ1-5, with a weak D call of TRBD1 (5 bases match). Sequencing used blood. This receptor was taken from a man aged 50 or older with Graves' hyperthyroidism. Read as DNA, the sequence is TGTGCCTGGAGTGTACAGGCGGATCAGCCCCAGCATTTT. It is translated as CAWSVQADQPQHF.